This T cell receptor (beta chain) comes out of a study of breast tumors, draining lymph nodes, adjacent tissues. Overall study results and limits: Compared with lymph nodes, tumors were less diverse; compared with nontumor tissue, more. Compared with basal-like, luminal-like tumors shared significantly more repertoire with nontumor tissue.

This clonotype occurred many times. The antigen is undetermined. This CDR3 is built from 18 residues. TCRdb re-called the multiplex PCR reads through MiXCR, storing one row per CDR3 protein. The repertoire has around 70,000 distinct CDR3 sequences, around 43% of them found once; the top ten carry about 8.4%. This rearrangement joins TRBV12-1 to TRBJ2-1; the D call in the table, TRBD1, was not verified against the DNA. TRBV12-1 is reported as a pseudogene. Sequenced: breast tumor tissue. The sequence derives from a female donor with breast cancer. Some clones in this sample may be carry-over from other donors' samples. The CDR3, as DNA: TGTGCCAGCAGCTTTGCGCGGGAGTTGGCGGCCGGGGCGGATGAGCAGTTCTTC. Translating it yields CASSFARELAAGADEQFF.